Listed below are T cell receptor beta chains from one sample, sequenced in a study of CD8 T cells in Susac syndrome. One entry per CDR3 protein results from TCRdb running MiXCR on the immunoSEQ multiplex PCR reads. This table holds some 110,000 distinct CDR3 sequences, just under 95% found once. The sequencing sample was made of CD8+ T cells from PBMCs. The source is a human donor with Susac syndrome. Each CDR3 is given with its conserved first and last residue. The D gene is left open where the match is weak. Clone size is shown for a subset of rows, as once, few, many or a class of expanded clone.

size,J,length,D,V,DNA,CDR3
-,TRBJ2-3,14,-,TRBV20-1,TGCAGTGCTAGAGACACCCCACGGCCAGATACGCAGTATTTT,CSARDTPRPDTQYF
-,TRBJ1-2,13,-,TRBV20-1,TGCAGTGCCACAATGGACACCGACTATGGCTACACCTTC,CSATMDTDYGYTF
few,TRBJ1-1,13,-,TRBV13,TGTGCCAGCAGCCCACCTGGGGGCACTGAAGCTTTCTTT,CASSPPGGTEAFF
-,TRBJ2-3,15,-,TRBV12-3/TRBV12-4,TGTGCCAGCAGTTTTCGCGCGGGGGCAGCAGATACGCAGTATTTT,CASSFRAGAADTQYF
once,TRBJ1-1,14,-,TRBV15,TGTGCCACCAGCACCGCGGGTTTAGGCACTGAAGCTTTCTTT,CATSTAGLGTEAFF
-,TRBJ1-5,16,-,TRBV20-1,TGCAGTGCTAGAGCCAAACACAGGGTTAGCAATCAGCCCCAGCATTTT,CSARAKHRVSNQPQHF
-,TRBJ2-7,15,TRBD1,TRBV29-1,TGCAGCGTTGAATCCTGGAGGCAGGGGGTTTACGAGCAGTACTTC,CSVESWRQGVYEQYF
-,TRBJ1-2,16,TRBD1,TRBV6-5,TGTGCCAGCAGTTACTCGTTGACAGGGGGTAACTATGGCTACACCTTC,CASSYSLTGGNYGYTF
-,TRBJ2-5,15,-,TRBV27,TGTGCCAGCAGTTTATCTGGACGGGGTGGAGAGACCCAGTACTTC,CASSLSGRGGETQYF
-,TRBJ2-1,14,-,TRBV20-1,TGCAGTGCCGGGACCTCCCTGGAGATCGATGAGCAGTTCTTC,CSAGTSLEIDEQFF
once,TRBJ2-2,15,-,TRBV4-1,TGCGCCAGCATGGGCAGGGGAACGGGGACCGGGGAGCTGTTTTTT,CASMGRGTGTGELFF
-,TRBJ2-1,14,TRBD1,TRBV25-1,TGTGCCAGCAGCCCGGGACAGGGGCGGTCGGGGCAGTTCTTC,CASSPGQGRSGQFF
-,TRBJ2-1,16,-,TRBV7-9,TGTGCCAGCAGCTTGCAGGGGTGGGGACCCTACAATGAGCAGTTCTTC,CASSLQGWGPYNEQFF
-,TRBJ2-3,15,TRBD1,TRBV2,TGTGCCAGCAGTCTCGGGACAGGGAGCACAGATACGCAGTATTTT,CASSLGTGSTDTQYF
-,TRBJ2-7,13,-,TRBV29-1,TGCAGCGTTGGGAAAGGCAGTCCCTACGAGCAGTACTTC,CSVGKGSPYEQYF
-,TRBJ1-1,17,TRBD1,TRBV28,TGTGCCAGCAGCGTCGGGACAGGGAGGCTGTCCGGCACTGAAGCTTTCTTT,CASSVGTGRLSGTEAFF
-,TRBJ1-2,13,-,TRBV27,TGTGCCAGCAGCTCTGGAGTGATCTCTGGCTACACCTTC,CASSSGVISGYTF
-,TRBJ2-2,15,-,TRBV9,TGTGCCAGCAGCTCCCGGACAATAAACACCGGGGAGCTGTTTTTT,CASSSRTINTGELFF
-,TRBJ1-1,13,-,TRBV18,TGTGCCAGCTCACCCGGGGGGGATACTGAAGCTTTCTTT,CASSPGGDTEAFF
-,TRBJ1-2,13,-,TRBV30,TGTGCCTGGGGGGCGGTCGGGGTTTGGGGCTACACCTTC,CAWGAVGVWGYTF
-,TRBJ2-7,14,-,TRBV9,TGTGCCAGCAGCGTGGGGGGGCCTTCCTACGAGCAGTACTTC,CASSVGGPSYEQYF
-,TRBJ2-7,15,TRBD2,TRBV4-3,TGCGCCAGCAGCCAGATTCTCGGGGAGGGCGACGAGCAGTACTTC,CASSQILGEGDEQYF
-,TRBJ2-5,12,-,TRBV27,TGTGCCAGCAGTACCCACCAAGAGACCCAGTACTTC,CASSTHQETQYF
-,TRBJ2-5,15,TRBD2,TRBV29-1,TGCAGCGTTGTTTGGACTAGCGGAAAAGGAGAGACCCAGTACTTC,CSVVWTSGKGETQYF
once,TRBJ1-5,16,TRBD1,TRBV19,TGTGCCAGTAGTATACCCCCGAGACAGGGGTCACAGCCCCAGCATTTT,CASSIPPRQGSQPQHF
-,TRBJ1-2,13,TRBD1,TRBV19,TGTGCCAGTAGTGTACAGGGGTTGGGCGGCTACACCTTC,CASSVQGLGGYTF
-,TRBJ1-5,15,-,TRBV20-1,TGCAGTGCTAGAGATCCAGGGACTAGCAATCAGCCCCAGCATTTT,CSARDPGTSNQPQHF
-,TRBJ2-1,14,TRBD2,TRBV20-1,TGCAGTGCTGTAGGCGGGAGCTCCTACAATGAGCAGTTCTTC,CSAVGGSSYNEQFF
-,TRBJ2-6,18,TRBD1,TRBV4-1,TGCGCCAGCAGCCAAGTCGACAGGGGGTTCTCTGGGGCCAACGTCCTGACTTTC,CASSQVDRGFSGANVLTF
-,TRBJ2-1,14,TRBD2,TRBV9,TGTGCCAGCAGCGGCGGGGGGGCGGTGGATGAGCAGTTCTTC,CASSGGGAVDEQFF
-,TRBJ2-3,15,-,TRBV20-1,TGCAGTGCTGTCGTACCGGGAGACAGCACAGATACGCAGTATTTT,CSAVVPGDSTDTQYF
-,TRBJ1-6,16,-,TRBV4-1,TGCGCCAGCAGCCAAGAACTGAGCTCCTATAATTCACCCCTCCACTTT,CASSQELSSYNSPLHF
-,TRBJ2-5,14,-,TRBV3-1,TGTGCCAGCTTCCAGGGACGAGGTATGGAGACCCAGTACTTC,CASFQGRGMETQYF
-,TRBJ1-2,18,-,TRBV4-1,TGCGCCAGCAGCCAAGAAGGGAGTGGCGTTGGGGACCTCTATGGCTACACCTTC,CASSQEGSGVGDLYGYTF
-,TRBJ2-5,15,TRBD1,TRBV12-3/TRBV12-4,TGTGCCAGCCGACCCTCGGGACAGCTCCCAGAGACCCAGTACTTC,CASRPSGQLPETQYF
-,TRBJ2-1,12,-,TRBV6-2/TRBV6-3,TGTGCCGCTGATCAGGGTGGGGGTGAGCAGTTCTTC,CAADQGGGEQFF
once,TRBJ1-3,13,-,TRBV15,TGTGCCACTAAACCCGGGGCTGGAAACACCATATATTTT,CATKPGAGNTIYF